Below are 10 T cell receptor beta chains sequenced from a single sample in a study of persistence of HIV-infected CD4 T cells. This was the immunoSEQ version 4 assay in survey mode. Produced via immunoSEQ multiplex PCR; TCRdb's table is partial and in-frame only. This sample has tens of thousands of clones, with about 81% found just once. Overlapping HIV-1 Gag 15-mer peptides at approximately 0.91 ug per peptide per mL were used. Memory cells lacking CD40L and CD69 with high CD45RO were sorted. Their target antigens are unknown. The sequenced sample was CD4+ T cells sorted from PBMCs after roughly 18-hour stimulation, obtained from a patient who received antiretroviral therapy. Every receptor here comes from an adult man with HIV who was CMV-seropositive.

This clone was found a few times. The chain links TRBV6-6 to TRBJ1-5; D is ambiguous. Trimming shortened V by 4 bases and J by 0 bases, and 7 bases separated the two germline ends. The CDR3 contains 14 residues. Germline V gene sequence: CDR1 MNHNY, CDR2 SVGAGI (reference sequence). This chain's CDR3 is CASSSLSSNQPQHF. The CDR3 nucleotides read TGTGCCAGCAGTTCCTTGAGTAGCAATCAGCCCCAGCATTTT.

The chain employs TRBV19 and TRBJ2-7; possible D gene TRBD1, 6 bases. Germline V CDR1 and CDR2: LNHDA, SQIVND (reference sequence). The CDR3 extends over 15 amino acids. V lost 5 bases and J 3 bases, leaving 17 bases between the germline ends. CDR3 coding DNA: TGTGCCAGTAGTGCCAAACGGGACACTCTCTACGAGCAGTACTTC. It translates to CASSAKRDTLYEQYF.

This chain links TRBV7-9 with TRBJ2-4, with 10 bases aligning to TRBD1. This CDR3 spans 16 amino acids. The ends lost 5 bases at V and 2 bases at J; junction bases unmatched: 6. Germline assignment: CDR1 SEHNR and CDR2 FQNEAQ (reference sequence). The CDR3 sequence: CASSHGQGGTKNIQYF. As DNA, the CDR3 is TGTGCCAGCAGCCACGGACAGGGGGGAACCAAAAACATTCAGTACTTC.

The chain employs TRBV6-2 or TRBV6-3 and TRBJ2-2; 10 bases are shared with TRBD2. CDR1 and CDR2 (germline): MNHEY, SVGEGT. The CDR3 sequence is 15 residues long. With V trimmed by 4 bases and J by 5 bases, 4 bases remained unmatched. The CDR3 spells CASSSSGGTTGELFF. The CDR3 DNA reads TGTGCCAGCAGTTCTAGCGGGGGAACAACCGGGGAGCTGTTTTTT.

The V and J genes are TRBV6-1 and TRBJ1-6; D is ambiguous. The CDR3 covers 14 residues. Trimming cost V 1 base and J 5 bases, with 6 bases left between them. Germline assignment: CDR1 MNHNS and CDR2 SASEGT. The CDR3 reads CASSEGHNNSPLHF. CDR3 in DNA: TGTGCCAGCAGTGAAGGGCACAATAATTCACCCCTCCACTTT.

The V and J genes are TRBV3-1 (or the pseudogene TRBV3-2) and TRBJ1-4; TRBD1 matches at 9 bases. This CDR3 has 14 residues. Germline V lookup: CDR1 LGHDT, CDR2 YNNKEL (reference sequence). Trimming took 4 bases from V and 3 from J; bases not matched to a gene: 0. In DNA form, the CDR3 reads TGTGCCAGCAGCCGGACAGGGGCTAATGAAAAACTGTTTTTT. This codes for CASSRTGANEKLFF.

This clone was seen once. The chain employs TRBV14 and TRBJ2-7, with 8 bases matching TRBD1. V lost 3 bases and J lost 0; bases outside the gene matches: 10. Per the germline V gene, CDR1 is SGHDN and CDR2 is FVKESK. The CDR3 runs 17 residues. This chain's CDR3 is CASSHRGQGRASYEQYF. The CDR3 DNA follows: TGTGCCAGCAGCCATAGAGGACAGGGTAGGGCCTCCTACGAGCAGTACTTC.

The rearrangement links TRBV6-5 to TRBJ1-1, with D possibly matching TRBD1 (6 bases). The CDR3 covers 15 residues. Trimming took 11 bases from V and 3 from J, leaving 22 bases between them. Germline V CDR1 and CDR2: MNHEY, SVGAGI. CDR3 region: CAGGAPQGRDTEAFF. The CDR3, as DNA: TGTGCCGGAGGGGCTCCACAGGGACGAGACACTGAAGCTTTCTTT.

The chain joins TRBV28 to TRBJ2-7; 10 positions match TRBD1. V dropped 4 bases and J dropped 3; count of bases not matched to a gene: 9. Germline V gene sequence: CDR1 MDHEN, CDR2 SYDVKM. The CDR3 has 16 amino acids. The CDR3 coding sequence is TGTGCCAGCAGTTCGGGGACAGGGGCAGGAGGCTACGAGCAGTACTTC. Translated, it gives CASSSGTGAGGYEQYF.

The rearrangement links TRBV2 to TRBJ1-6, with TRBD1 matching 8 bases. The V gene end was trimmed by 2 bases and the J gene end by 9 bases; junction bases not matched to a gene: 9. The CDR3 runs to 16 residues. The V gene's germline CDR1 is SNHLY and CDR2 FYNNEI. The DNA of the CDR3 is TGTGCCAGCAGTGAACTTCGGGCAGGGGGCCGTTCACCCCTCCACTTT. Protein: CASSELRAGGRSPLHF.